Following are 18 T cell receptor beta chains from one sample sequenced in a study of Ad26.COV2.S vaccination and SARS-CoV-2 variants. The table came from immunoSEQ multiplex PCR; TCRdb's copy has only in-frame clones and leaves some out. The sample lists about 250,000 clones, over 75% occurring once. The sample's treatment: roughly 18 received Ad26.COV2.S at low or high dose, single or two shots; roughly 5 received placebo; per-sample allocation not given. At day 63 after the first vaccine or placebo injection, samples were drawn. Sequencing used peripheral blood, obtained in a trial of Ad26.COV2.S vaccine versus placebo. All receptors come from a person between 18 and 65 years old who received the Ad26.COV2.S COVID-19 vaccine or a placebo.

The chain carries TRBV10-3 and TRBJ2-5, with unresolved D. Germline assignment: CDR1 ENHRY and CDR2 SYGVKD. CDR3 length equals 13 residues. Deletions cut 3 bases from V and 5 bases from J, with 10 bases between. CDR3: CAISDDVAETQYF. Written as DNA, the CDR3 is TGTGCCATCAGTGATGATGTTGCGGAGACCCAGTACTTC.

The chain recombines TRBV11-3 with TRBJ2-1, with TRBD2 as a possible D gene (6 bases). V was cut by 1 base and J by 10 bases, with 11 bases left in between. The germline V gene has CDR1 SGHNT and CDR2 YENEEA. CDR3 length: 13 amino acids. The CDR3 reads CASSLGGTAEQFF. Written as DNA, the CDR3 is TGTGCCAGCAGCTTAGGCGGGACCGCGGAGCAGTTCTTC.

For the CDR3, the DNA is TGTGCCAGCAGCTTCGGGACTAGCGTAACCTACGAGCAGTACTTC. As protein: CASSFGTSVTYEQYF. The genes are TRBV7-2 and TRBJ2-7, with 10 bases aligning to TRBD2. The CDR3 has 15 residues. V shed 3 bases and J 2 bases; nucleotides not matched to a gene: 4. Germline CDR1 is SGHTA and CDR2 is FQGNSA.

The CDR3 DNA reads TGTGCCAGCAGCCTGGGGAGGGTGTCTCCAGATGGCTACACCTTC. This gives the protein CASSLGRVSPDGYTF. The chain is built from TRBV4-2 and TRBJ1-2; D unresolved. Per the germline V gene, CDR1 is LGHNA and CDR2 is YNFKEQ. Deletions cut 4 bases from V and 6 bases from J, with 18 bases between. This CDR3 spans 15 amino acids.

The CDR3 DNA reads TGTGCCTGGAGTGCAGAGAAGGGAGCCCAGTACTTC. Translation: CAWSAEKGAQYF. V and J are TRBV30 and TRBJ2-5; TRBD2 is a possible D gene (5 bases). Trimming pared 1 base from V and 9 bases from J, leaving 12 bases between. The CDR3 has 12 residues. Germline V CDR1 and CDR2: GTSNPN, SVGIG (reference sequence).

The chain couples TRBV19 to TRBJ1-1, with 7 bases identical to TRBD1. Germline values: CDR1 LNHDA, CDR2 SQIVND (reference sequence). The CDR3 contains 14 residues. J gave up 5 bases and V 6 bases, and 9 bases lay outside the gene matches. CDR3 residues: CASRPGGGMTEAFF. The DNA of the CDR3 is TGTGCCAGTAGACCAGGGGGAGGGATGACTGAAGCTTTCTTT.

The chain combines TRBV28 with TRBJ1-2; 11 bases are shared with TRBD1. There are 16 residues in the CDR3. V lost 8 bases to trimming and J lost 0 bases; unmatched junction nucleotides: 8. CDR1 MDHEN and CDR2 SYDVKM come from the germline V gene. CDR3 DNA sequence: TGTGCCAGCCTTGGACAGGGGGCCACTTCTAACTATGGCTACACCTTC. Translated: CASLGQGATSNYGYTF.

The chain uses TRBV5-5 and TRBJ1-6; a possible D gene is TRBD1 (6 bases). In germline, CDR1 is SGHKS, CDR2 YYEKEE (reference sequence). This CDR3 has 14 amino acids. Deletions cut 4 bases from V and 3 bases from J, with 8 bases between. The CDR3 is CASSQGNYNSPLHF. CDR3 nucleotide sequence: TGTGCCAGCAGCCAGGGGAACTATAATTCACCCCTCCACTTT. Full variable domain (remainder filled in from reference TRBV5-5 and TRBJ1-6): DAGVTQSPTHLIKTRGQQVTLRCSPISGHKSVSWYQQVLGQGPQFIFQYYEKEERGRGNFPDRFSARQFPNYSSELNVNALLLGDSALYLCASSQGNYNSPLHFGNGTRLTVT.

The chain recombines TRBV6-5 with TRBJ2-5, with D possibly matching TRBD1 (6 bases). Germline-derived CDR1 and CDR2 are MNHEY and SVGAGI. Trimming took 2 bases from V and 1 from J, leaving 11 bases between them. This CDR3 region has 15 residues. The DNA of the CDR3 is TGTGCCAGCAGTTACGTGGGGGCGACCCAAGAGACCCAGTACTTC. Encoded protein: CASSYVGATQETQYF.

The chain joins TRBV5-4 to TRBJ2-3; 8 bases match TRBD2. V was pared by 4 bases and J by 5 bases, with 9 bases of the junction left unmatched. Germline assignment: CDR1 SGHNT and CDR2 YYREEE (reference sequence). The CDR3 has 15 residues. CDR3: CASSLAGTSGDTQYF. In DNA form, the CDR3 reads TGTGCCAGCAGCCTGGCCGGGACTAGTGGAGATACGCAGTATTTT.

The CDR3 spells CASMTARGEPSTDTQYF. In nucleotides, the CDR3 is TGTGCCAGCATGACGGCCAGGGGCGAACCTAGCACAGATACGCAGTATTTT. The chain is built from TRBV25-1 and TRBJ2-3; D perhaps matches TRBD1 (6 bases). Trimming pared 7 bases from V and 0 bases from J, leaving 20 bases between. This CDR3 is 17 amino acids long. Germline CDR1 reads MGHDK; CDR2 reads SYGVNS. Full variable domain (rest looked up from reference TRBV25-1 and TRBJ2-3): EADIYQTPRYLVIGTGKKITLECSQTMGHDKMYWYQQDPGMELHLIHYSYGVNSTEKGDLSSESTVSRIRTEHFPLTLESARPSHTSQYLCASMTARGEPSTDTQYFGPGTRLTVL.

The gene calls are TRBV7-2 and TRBJ1-3; no reliable D call. From germline, CDR1 is SGHTA and CDR2 FQGNSA. Trimming shortened V by 5 bases and J by 0 bases, and 14 bases separated the two germline ends. The CDR3 spans 16 residues. The chain's CDR3 is CASSPRAILSGNTIYF. In nucleotides, the CDR3 is TGTGCCAGCAGCCCCCGGGCCATTCTCTCTGGAAACACCATATATTTT.

The sample holds one count of this clone. V usage is TRBV7-6 and J usage is TRBJ1-4; 8 positions match TRBD1. The CDR3 is 16 residues long. Trimming took 1 base from V and 4 from J; bases not matched to a gene: 5. Germline lookup yields CDR1 SGHVS and CDR2 FNYEAQ. CDR3 in DNA: TGTGCCAGCAGCTTAGGGACAGGGAGCGGTAATGAAAAACTGTTTTTT. Protein: CASSLGTGSGNEKLFF. The variable domain in full, completed from reference TRBV7-6 and TRBJ1-4, reads GAGVSQSPRYKVTKRGQDVALRCDPISGHVSLYWYRQALGQGPEFLTYFNYEAQQDKSGLPNDRFSAERPEGSISTLTIQRTEQRDSAMYRCASSLGTGSGNEKLFFGSGTQLSVL.

CDR3 amino acids: CASSFGQGVDNEQFF. The CDR3 DNA follows: TGTGCCAGCAGCTTCGGCCAGGGAGTGGACAATGAGCAGTTCTTC. The chain carries TRBV5-5 and TRBJ2-1; D may match TRBD1 or TRBD2 (5 bases each). Trimming removed 2 bases at V and 5 bases at J, with 14 bases between. The CDR3 consists of 15 residues. Germline V lookup: CDR1 SGHKS, CDR2 YYEKEE (reference sequence). Using reference TRBV5-5 and TRBJ2-1 for the parts outside the CDR3, the full variable domain is DAGVTQSPTHLIKTRGQQVTLRCSPISGHKSVSWYQQVLGQGPQFIFQYYEKEERGRGNFPDRFSARQFPNYSSELNVNALLLGDSALYLCASSFGQGVDNEQFFGPGTRLTVL.

The chain links TRBV14 to TRBJ2-2; D is undetermined. The CDR3 totals 16 residues. V shed 1 base and J shed 3 bases, with 12 bases lying between them. Germline assignment: CDR1 SGHDN and CDR2 FVKESK. The DNA for the CDR3 is TGTGCCAGCAGCCAAGTTAGGCCGGTTTACACCGGGGAGCTGTTTTTT. This gives the protein CASSQVRPVYTGELFF. The full variable domain, with the rest looked up from reference TRBV14 and TRBJ2-2, is EAGVTQFPSHSVIEKGQTVTLRCDPISGHDNLYWYRRVMGKEIKFLLHFVKESKQDESGMPNNRFLAERTGGTYSTLKVQPAELEDSGVYFCASSQVRPVYTGELFFGEGSRLTVL.

The CDR3 loop is CASSPGLYEQYF. Here the CDR3 DNA reads TGTGCCAGCAGCCCAGGACTCTACGAGCAGTACTTC. The chain has TRBV5-5 and TRBJ2-7; D is possibly TRBD2 (5 bases). V was clipped by 4 bases and J by 3 bases, with 8 bases between them. This CDR3 contains 12 residues. CDR1 and CDR2 (germline): SGHKS, YYEKEE (reference sequence).

The V gene is TRBV7-9, the J gene TRBJ1-1; possible D gene TRBD1, 5 bases. Germline V gives CDR1 SEHNR, CDR2 FQNEAQ (reference sequence). This CDR3 is built from 14 residues. V was cut by 4 bases and J by 4 bases, with 13 bases left in between. The CDR3 region is CASSSGAWSTEAFF. CDR3 DNA sequence: TGTGCCAGCAGCTCCGGGGCATGGAGCACTGAAGCTTTCTTT.

The chain couples TRBV6-1 to TRBJ2-3; 9 nucleotides align to TRBD2. Trimming cost V 4 bases and J 2 bases; bases outside gene matches: 7. CDR1 is MNHNS, CDR2 SASEGT, per germline. The length of the CDR3 is 16 residues. The CDR3 region is CASSAASGRPTDTQYF. CDR3 nucleotides: TGTGCCAGCAGTGCCGCGAGCGGGAGGCCCACAGATACGCAGTATTTT.